A single sample is the source of the 9 T cell receptor beta chains below, sequenced in a study of T-cell memory formation after mild COVID-19. Via MiXCR, TCRdb re-called the 5' RACE reads, giving one row per CDR3 protein. In the table there are just over 350,000 distinct CDR3 sequences, under 15% of which are singletons. The sequencing sample was made of PBMCs or a T cell subset sorted from them (not recorded which). These receptors were taken from a man between 18 and 29 years old who had mild COVID-19 (a few samples of this study predate the infection). Cell type and time point are not known.

V is TRBV7-2 and J is TRBJ1-5; D is perhaps TRBD1 (5 bases). V gave up 0 bases and J gave up 6 bases, with 12 bases separating them. Germline assignment: CDR1 SGHTA and CDR2 FQGNSA. CDR3 length equals 15 residues. Here the CDR3 reads CASSLAGTWGQPQHF. In nucleotides, the CDR3 is TGTGCCAGCAGCTTAGCGGGGACCTGGGGTCAGCCCCAGCATTTT.

In this sample, this clonotype turned up many times. The V and J genes are TRBV5-1 and TRBJ2-2; TRBD1 agrees at 11 bases. V trimming: 4 bases; J trimming: 4 bases; junction bases outside the gene matches: 15. The germline V gene encodes CDR1 SGHRS and CDR2 YFSETQ. The CDR3 runs to 19 residues. CDR3 region: CASSPNPDRGLGGTGELFF. DNA of the CDR3: TGCGCCAGCAGCCCTAACCCGGACAGGGGGCTAGGCGGCACCGGGGAGCTGTTTTTT.

The sample holds a few counts of this clonotype. CDR3 DNA: TGCAGTGCTAGAGGGGTGGGGGCGAGCTCCTACAATGAGCAGTTCTTC. Its translation is CSARGVGASSYNEQFF. V is TRBV20-1 and J is TRBJ2-1; D is possibly TRBD1 (6 bases). CDR1 is DFQATT, CDR2 SNEGSKA, per germline (reference sequence). The CDR3 extends over 16 amino acids. V lost 1 base and J 0 bases, leaving 13 bases between the germline ends.

The chain has TRBV5-1 and TRBJ2-1, with 7 bases identical to TRBD2. The CDR3 is 15 amino acids. The V gene end was trimmed by 0 bases and the J gene end by 5 bases; junction bases not matched to a gene: 5. Germline lookup yields CDR1 SGHRS and CDR2 YFSETQ. As DNA, the CDR3 is TGCGCCAGCAGCTTGGAGGAGCGGGGAGACAATGAGCAGTTCTTC. Translating gives CASSLEERGDNEQFF.

This clonotype was recorded a few times. The chain is built from TRBV14 and TRBJ1-2; TRBD1 is a possible D gene (5 bases). Germline-derived CDR1 and CDR2 are SGHDN and FVKESK. V shed 1 base and J shed 2 bases, with 11 bases lying between them. The CDR3 extends over 15 amino acids. CDR3 loop: CASSQGLRTNYGYTF. The CDR3 DNA is TGTGCCAGCAGCCAAGGGCTTCGGACAAACTATGGCTACACCTTC. The whole variable domain, filled in from reference TRBV14 and TRBJ1-2, reads EAGVTQFPSHSVIEKGQTVTLRCDPISGHDNLYWYRRVMGKEIKFLLHFVKESKQDESGMPNNRFLAERTGGTYSTLKVQPAELEDSGVYFCASSQGLRTNYGYTFGSGTRLTVV.

This chain uses TRBV28 with TRBJ2-5; perhaps TRBD1 as D (8 bases). This CDR3 contains 15 residues. CDR1 MDHEN and CDR2 SYDVKM come from the germline V gene. The V end was cut by 11 bases, the J end by 3 bases, with 22 bases between. CDR3 protein: CASLGQGAGEETQYF. The CDR3 DNA is TGTGCCTCTCTCGGGCAGGGGGCGGGGGAAGAGACCCAGTACTTC.

V is TRBV11-2 and J is TRBJ1-6; no clear D. The CDR3 runs 13 residues. Per germline, CDR1 SGHAT and CDR2 FQNNGV. V was shortened by 6 bases and J by 10 bases, with 13 bases between the two germline ends. The CDR3 coding sequence is TGTGCCAGCAGGTTCGGAATTTTCTCACCCCTCCACTTT. It specifies CASRFGIFSPLHF. Together with reference TRBV11-2 and TRBJ1-6, the CDR3 gives the full variable domain: EAGVAQSPRYKIIEKRQSVAFWCNPISGHATLYWYQQILGQGPKLLIQFQNNGVVDDSQLPKDRFSAERLKGVDSTLKIQPAKLEDSAVYLCASRFGIFSPLHFGNGTRLTVT.

This clonotype has a handful of counts. V is TRBV7-9 and J is TRBJ2-5; unclear D gene. The V end lost 3 bases, the J end lost 4 bases, and 9 bases lay between the germline ends. The CDR3 sequence is 13 residues long. Germline values: CDR1 SEHNR, CDR2 FQNEAQ (reference sequence). The CDR3 is CASSFLIAETQYF. The CDR3 DNA follows: TGTGCCAGCAGCTTCCTGATCGCAGAGACCCAGTACTTC.

This clonotype was counted between two and nine times. CDR3 sequence: CASSESGSGDLVEAFF. The DNA for the CDR3 is TGCGCCAGCAGTGAGTCCGGGTCAGGGGACTTGGTTGAAGCTTTCTTT. The chain links TRBV10-1 to TRBJ1-1, with D possibly matching TRBD1 (6 bases). The germline V and J ends were trimmed by 0 bases and 7 bases, with 18 bases remaining between them. This CDR3 is built from 16 residues. Germline CDR1 reads WNHNN; CDR2 reads SYGVQD (reference sequence).